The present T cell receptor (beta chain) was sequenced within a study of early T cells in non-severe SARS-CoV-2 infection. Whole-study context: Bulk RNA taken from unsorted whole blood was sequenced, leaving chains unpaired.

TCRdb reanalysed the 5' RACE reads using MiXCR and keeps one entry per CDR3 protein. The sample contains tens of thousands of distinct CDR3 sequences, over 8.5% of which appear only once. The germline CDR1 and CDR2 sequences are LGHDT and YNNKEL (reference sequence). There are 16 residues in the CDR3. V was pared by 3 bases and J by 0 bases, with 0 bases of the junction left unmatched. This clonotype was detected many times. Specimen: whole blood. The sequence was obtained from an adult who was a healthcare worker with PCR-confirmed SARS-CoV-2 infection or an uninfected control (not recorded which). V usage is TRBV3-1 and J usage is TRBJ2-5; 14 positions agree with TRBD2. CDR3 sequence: CASSQGLAGDQETQYF. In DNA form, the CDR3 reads TGTGCCAGCAGCCAGGGACTAGCGGGGGACCAAGAGACCCAGTACTTC.